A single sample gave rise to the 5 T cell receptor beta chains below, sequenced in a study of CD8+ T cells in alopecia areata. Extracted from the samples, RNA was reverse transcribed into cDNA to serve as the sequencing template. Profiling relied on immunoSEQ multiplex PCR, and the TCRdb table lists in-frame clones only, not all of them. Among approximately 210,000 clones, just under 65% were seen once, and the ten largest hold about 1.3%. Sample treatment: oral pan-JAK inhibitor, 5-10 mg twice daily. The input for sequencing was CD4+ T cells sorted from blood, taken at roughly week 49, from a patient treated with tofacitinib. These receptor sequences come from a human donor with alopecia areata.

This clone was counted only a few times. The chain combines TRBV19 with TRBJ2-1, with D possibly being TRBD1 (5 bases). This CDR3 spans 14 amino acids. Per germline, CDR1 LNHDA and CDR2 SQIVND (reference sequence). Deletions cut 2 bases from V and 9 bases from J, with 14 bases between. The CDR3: CASSISQGQGEQFF. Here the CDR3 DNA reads TGTGCCAGTAGTATATCCCAGGGTCAGGGTGAGCAGTTCTTC. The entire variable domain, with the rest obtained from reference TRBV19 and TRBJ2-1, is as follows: DGGITQSPKYLFRKEGQNVTLSCEQNLNHDAMYWYRQDPGQGLRLIYYSQIVNDFQKGDIAEGYSVSREKKESFPLTVTSAQKNPTAFYLCASSISQGQGEQFFGPGTRLTVL.

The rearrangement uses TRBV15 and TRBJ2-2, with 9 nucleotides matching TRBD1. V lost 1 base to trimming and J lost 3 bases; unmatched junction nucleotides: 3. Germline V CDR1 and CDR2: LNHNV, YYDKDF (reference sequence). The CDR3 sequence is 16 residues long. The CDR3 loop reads CATSRGTGAHTGELFF. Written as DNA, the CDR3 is TGTGCCACCAGCAGAGGGACAGGGGCCCACACCGGGGAGCTGTTTTTT.

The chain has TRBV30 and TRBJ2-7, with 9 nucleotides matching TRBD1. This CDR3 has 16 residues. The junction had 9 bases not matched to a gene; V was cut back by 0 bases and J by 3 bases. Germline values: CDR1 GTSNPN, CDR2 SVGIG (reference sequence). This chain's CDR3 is CAWSVKSGQGFYEQYF. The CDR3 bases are TGTGCCTGGAGTGTAAAGTCGGGACAGGGATTCTACGAGCAGTACTTC.

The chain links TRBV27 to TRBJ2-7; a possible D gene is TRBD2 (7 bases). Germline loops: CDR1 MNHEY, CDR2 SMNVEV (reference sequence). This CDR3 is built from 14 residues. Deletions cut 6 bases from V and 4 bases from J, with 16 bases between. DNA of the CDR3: TGTGCCAGCAGGAGCACGGGGGGCAAGTACGAGCAGTACTTC. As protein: CASRSTGGKYEQYF.

CDR3 nucleotide sequence: TGTGCCATCAGCGACGACAGGAACTATGGCTACACCTTC. The encoded protein is CAISDDRNYGYTF. This rearrangement joins TRBV10-3 to TRBJ1-2; tentatively, D is TRBD1 (6 bases). V lost 6 bases and J 2 bases, leaving 10 bases between the germline ends. The CDR3 sequence is 13 residues long. The V gene's germline CDR1 is ENHRY and CDR2 SYGVKD.